The TCR beta chain described here comes from a study of blood T cell repertoires in COVID-19. Original processing notes: Nucleated cell number was recorded as an estimate derived from reference gene primer amplification. Profiled with immunoSEQ multiplex PCR; TCRdb holds only in-frame clones, not every one. V and J calls and clone size come straight from that table; D and trimming were deduced from the DNA. The sample yields under 250,000 clones, roughly 80% seen once. One Seattle source followed patients from active infection through their disease course. With 0 bases clipped from V and 10 bases from J, the junction kept 5 bases outside the gene matches. Germline-derived CDR1 and CDR2 are SGHNT and YYREEE (reference sequence). The CDR3 is 13 amino acids. This clone was recorded once.

Sequenced: peripheral blood. The TCR sequence derives from a woman aged 70-85 years with COVID-19, enrolled during active disease. The chain joins TRBV5-4 to TRBJ1-1; 8 bases align to TRBD1. CDR3 DNA sequence: TGTGCCAGCAGCTTGGAAGACAGGGGTTCAGCTTTCTTT. Residues: CASSLEDRGSAFF.